The present T cell receptor beta chain was sequenced within a study of T cell changes during pregnancy in multiple sclerosis. Measured with immunoSEQ multiplex PCR; TCRdb has only the in-frame clones, and not every one. The sample gives about 40,000 clones, 88% of which show up once; about 5% is in the top ten. Trimming took 2 bases from V and 2 from J; bases not matched to a gene: 6. The CDR3 totals 16 residues. The germline CDR1 and CDR2 sequences are SGHVS and FQNEAQ. Specimen: peripheral blood, collected in the first trimester of pregnancy. The chain has TRBV7-8 and TRBJ2-3; 8 bases match TRBD2. The clonotype comes from a female donor in good health, enrolled as a control in a pregnancy study. The DNA of the CDR3 is TGTGCCAGCAGCTTACGAGCGGGAGACCCCACAGATACGCAGTATTTT. It is translated as CASSLRAGDPTDTQYF.